This TCR beta chain was obtained from a study of blood T cell repertoires in COVID-19. CDR1 is SQVTM and CDR2 is ANQGSEA in the germline V gene. V shed 5 bases, J shed 6 bases, and the junction held 4 bases outside the gene matches. This CDR3 region has 14 residues. Data came from immunoSEQ multiplex PCR; TCRdb stores just in-frame clones and leaves some out. The top ten hold 1.5% of the sample, which has 160,000 or so clones, approximately 80% seen once. The specimen sequenced was peripheral blood. The rearrangement uses TRBV29-1 and TRBJ2-7; 16 bases map to TRBD2. The receptor was derived from a human donor in a cohort sampled during active COVID-19. CDR3 bases: TGCAGCGTTAAGGGACTAGCGGGAGGGGGCGAGCAGTACTTC. This encodes CSVKGLAGGGEQYF.